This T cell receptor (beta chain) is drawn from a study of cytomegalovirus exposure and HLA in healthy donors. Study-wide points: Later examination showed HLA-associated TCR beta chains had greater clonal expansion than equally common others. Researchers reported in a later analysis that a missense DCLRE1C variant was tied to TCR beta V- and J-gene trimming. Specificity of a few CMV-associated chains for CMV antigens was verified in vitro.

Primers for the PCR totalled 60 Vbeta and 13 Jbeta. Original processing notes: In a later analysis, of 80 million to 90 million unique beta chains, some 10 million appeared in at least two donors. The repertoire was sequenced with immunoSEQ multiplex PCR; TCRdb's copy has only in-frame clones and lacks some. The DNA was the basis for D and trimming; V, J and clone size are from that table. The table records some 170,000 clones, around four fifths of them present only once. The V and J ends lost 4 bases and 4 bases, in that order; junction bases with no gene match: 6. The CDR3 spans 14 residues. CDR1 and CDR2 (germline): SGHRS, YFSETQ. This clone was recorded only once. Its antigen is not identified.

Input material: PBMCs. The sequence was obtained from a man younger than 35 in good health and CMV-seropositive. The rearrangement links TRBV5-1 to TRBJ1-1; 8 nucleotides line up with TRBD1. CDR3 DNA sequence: TGCGCCAGCAGCGACCGAACAGGGGGCACTGAAGCTTTCTTT. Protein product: CASSDRTGGTEAFF.